This is a list of T cell receptor beta chains from one sample in a study of T cells in tuberculosis. Here immunoSEQ multiplex PCR was the method, and the copy in TCRdb shows in-frame clones only, minus some. In the table there are more than 40,000 clones, less than 95% of which are singletons. Sequencing was done on a sample of PBMCs. The source is a donor aged 5-35 years with latent tuberculosis or without tuberculosis infection. Some clones in this sample may be carry-over from other donors' samples. Each CDR3 is given with its conserved first and last residue. The D gene is left open where the match is weak. Part of the rows lack a size; the others show once, few, many or a class for expanded clones.

cdr3_aa | cdr3_nt | d_call | v_call | clone_size | j_call
CAIRKILAGEPDTQYF | TGTGCCATCAGGAAAATACTAGCGGGAGAACCAGATACGCAGTATTTT | TRBD2 | TRBV10-3 | once | TRBJ2-3
CASSLGTQGNTEAFF | TGTGCCAGCAGTCTCGGGACTCAGGGGAACACTGAAGCTTTCTTT | NA | TRBV28 | NA | TRBJ1-1
CASSLTGSGVGNTIYF | TGTGCCAGCAGCTTAACAGGCTCAGGGGTGGGAAACACCATATATTTT | NA | TRBV7-3 | NA | TRBJ1-3
CASNGRSSYNEQFF | TGTGCCAGCAACGGGAGGAGCTCCTACAATGAGCAGTTCTTC | TRBD2 | TRBV6-1 | once | TRBJ2-1
CASSEANGALAKNIQYF | TGTGCCAGCAGTGAAGCTAACGGTGCACTAGCCAAAAACATTCAGTACTTC | NA | TRBV6-1 | NA | TRBJ2-4
CASSVRDRGDEQYF | TGTGCCAGCAGCGTCCGGGACAGGGGCGACGAGCAGTACTTC | TRBD1 | TRBV9 | NA | TRBJ2-7
CASGGDRLRAFF | TGTGCTAGTGGTGGGGACAGGCTGAGGGCTTTCTTT | TRBD1 | TRBV12-5 | NA | TRBJ1-1
CASREEGAYEQYF | TGTGCCAGTCGGGAAGAGGGGGCTTACGAGCAGTACTTC | TRBD1 | TRBV28 | once | TRBJ2-7
CASRGDRGHTEAFF | TGTGCCAGCAGGGGGGACAGGGGGCATACTGAAGCTTTCTTT | TRBD1 | TRBV25-1 | NA | TRBJ1-1
CASSPPGQTIYEQYF | TGTGCCAGCAGCCCTCCGGGACAGACTATTTACGAGCAGTACTTC | TRBD1 | TRBV28 | NA | TRBJ2-7
CASSLPSGQPQHF | TGTGCCAGCAGTCTCCCCTCGGGTCAGCCCCAGCATTTT | NA | TRBV28 | NA | TRBJ1-5
CASSPPEGSTEAFF | TGTGCCAGCAGCCCTCCCGAGGGAAGCACTGAAGCTTTCTTT | NA | TRBV11-2 | NA | TRBJ1-1
CASSYLAGEAGELFF | TGTGCCAGCAGTTACCTAGCGGGAGAGGCCGGGGAGCTGTTTTTT | TRBD2 | TRBV27 | NA | TRBJ2-2
CASSLAQIPSTEAFF | TGTGCCAGCAGCTTAGCACAGATCCCGAGTACTGAAGCTTTCTTT | NA | TRBV7-2 | NA | TRBJ1-1
CASSPRLAVYNEQFF | TGTGCCAGCAGCCCAAGACTAGCGGTCTACAATGAGCAGTTCTTC | TRBD2 | TRBV11-2 | NA | TRBJ2-1
CASSPRVEGEQFF | TGTGCCAGTAGCCCCCGGGTGGAGGGTGAGCAGTTCTTC | NA | TRBV19 | NA | TRBJ2-1
CASSPGSLGANVLTF | TGTGCCAGCAGCCCCGGGTCCCTCGGGGCCAACGTCCTGACTTTC | NA | TRBV9 | NA | TRBJ2-6
CASSLRAFTEAFF | TGTGCCAGCAGTTTGAGGGCATTCACTGAAGCTTTCTTT | NA | TRBV6-5 | NA | TRBJ1-1
CASTRGLLNTEAFF | TGTGCCAGCACGCGGGGGCTTCTGAACACTGAAGCTTTCTTT | NA | TRBV9 | NA | TRBJ1-1
CASSAQEVEGNTIYF | TGTGCCAGCAGTGCTCAGGAGGTCGAAGGAAACACCATATATTTT | NA | TRBV28 | NA | TRBJ1-3
CASSLVRTPTGDRRETQYF | TGTGCCAGCAGCTTGGTCCGGACGCCTACAGGGGACAGGAGAGAGACCCAGTACTTC | TRBD1 | TRBV5-5 | NA | TRBJ2-5
CASRTGGTGELFF | TGTGCCAGCCGGACAGGGGGCACCGGGGAGCTGTTTTTT | TRBD1 | TRBV5-4 | NA | TRBJ2-2
CASSQVWAQSDATNEKLFF | TGCGCCAGCAGCCAAGTCTGGGCTCAAAGTGACGCAACTAATGAAAAACTGTTTTTT | NA | TRBV4-1 | NA | TRBJ1-4
CASSLGQGYYGYTF | TGCGCCAGCAGCTTGGGGCAGGGTTACTATGGCTACACCTTC | NA | TRBV5-1 | NA | TRBJ1-2
CASSIFGLLPNQPQHF | TGTGCCAGTAGTATATTTGGGCTACTTCCCAATCAGCCCCAGCATTTT | NA | TRBV19 | NA | TRBJ1-5
CASSQDLVSENYEQYF | TGTGCCAGCAGCCAAGATCTAGTGTCTGAAAACTACGAGCAGTACTTC | NA | TRBV4-2 | once | TRBJ2-7
CATSRTPLAEPTDTQYF | TGTGCCACCAGCAGAACCCCGCTAGCGGAACCCACAGATACGCAGTATTTT | TRBD2 | TRBV15 | NA | TRBJ2-3
CASSSGTGYVGETQYF | TGCGCCAGCTCTTCCGGGACAGGGTACGTCGGAGAGACCCAGTACTTC | TRBD1 | TRBV5-1 | NA | TRBJ2-5
CSAILAGDPPGANVLTF | TGCAGCGCCATACTAGCGGGAGATCCCCCTGGGGCCAACGTCCTGACTTTC | TRBD2 | TRBV29-1 | NA | TRBJ2-6
CASSYEGADTDTQYF | TGTGCCAGCAGTTACGAGGGGGCGGACACAGATACGCAGTATTTT | TRBD1 | TRBV6-5 | NA | TRBJ2-3
CASSAPDRVEGYTF | TGTGCCAGCAGTGCACCGGACAGGGTAGAAGGCTACACCTTC | TRBD1 | TRBV27 | NA | TRBJ1-2
CASSILIAEHYEQYF | TGTGCCAGTAGTATACTGATAGCGGAGCACTACGAGCAGTACTTC | NA | TRBV19 | NA | TRBJ2-7
CASRRQRDQPQHF | TGTGCCAGCAGGCGACAGCGAGATCAGCCCCAGCATTTT | NA | TRBV6-5 | NA | TRBJ1-5
CASSLQGLYNEQFF | TGTGCCAGCAGTTTACAGGGACTCTACAATGAGCAGTTCTTC | NA | TRBV27 | NA | TRBJ2-1
CASSPGDRVAGELFF | TGCGCCAGCAGCCCAGGAGACAGGGTTGCCGGGGAGCTGTTTTTT | TRBD1 | TRBV5-1 | NA | TRBJ2-2
CASRKSRGLSSGNTIYF | TGTGCCAGCAGAAAGAGCAGGGGGCTAAGCTCTGGAAACACCATATATTTT | TRBD1 | TRBV7-2 | NA | TRBJ1-3
CASSQDLGGANTGELFF | TGCGCCAGCAGCCAAGATTTAGGGGGGGCGAACACCGGGGAGCTGTTTTTT | NA | TRBV4-3 | NA | TRBJ2-2
CASSLRGPSDEQFF | TGTGCCAGCAGCTTAAGGGGGCCTTCCGATGAGCAGTTCTTC | NA | TRBV7-3 | NA | TRBJ2-1
CASSLELPPQETQYF | TGTGCCAGCAGCTTAGAGCTACCTCCCCAAGAGACCCAGTACTTC | NA | TRBV7-2 | NA | TRBJ2-5
CASRDGGRAYEQYF | TGCGCCAGCAGGGATGGCGGGAGGGCCTACGAGCAGTACTTC | TRBD2 | TRBV10-2 | NA | TRBJ2-7
CASSFNRYTF | TGTGCCAGCAGCTTTAATCGCTACACCTTC | NA | TRBV7-9 | NA | TRBJ1-2
CAISPGLLRRRGYGYTF | TGTGCCATCAGCCCCGGGCTTCTCAGACGACGGGGCTATGGCTACACCTTC | NA | TRBV10-3 | NA | TRBJ1-2
CASSVVGSSYEQYF | TGTGCCAGCAGCGTAGTGGGGAGCTCCTACGAGCAGTACTTC | NA | TRBV9 | NA | TRBJ2-7
CASSPNRAVGGYTF | TGTGCCAGCAGCCCAAACAGGGCTGTGGGGGGCTACACCTTC | NA | TRBV7-9 | NA | TRBJ1-2
CASSPRQGTGNTIYF | TGTGCCAGCTCACCCCGACAGGGAACTGGAAACACCATATATTTT | TRBD1 | TRBV18 | few | TRBJ1-3
CSFPDTRIGETQYF | TGCAGCTTCCCGGACACTCGTATAGGGGAGACCCAGTACTTC | NA | TRBV29-1 | NA | TRBJ2-5
CASSQYGGFADTQYF | TGTGCCAGCTCACAATACGGAGGTTTCGCAGATACGCAGTATTTT | NA | TRBV18 | NA | TRBJ2-3
CASSLAGTGTRLGGYTF | TGTGCCAGCAGCTTAGCAGGGACAGGGACTCGCTTGGGTGGCTACACCTTC | TRBD1 | TRBV7-3 | NA | TRBJ1-2
CAWRDRFNTDTQYF | TGTGCCTGGAGAGACAGGTTCAACACAGATACGCAGTATTTT | NA | TRBV30 | NA | TRBJ2-3
CASSFISGSPNNEQFF | TGTGCCAGCAGCTTTATTAGCGGGTCCCCCAACAATGAGCAGTTCTTC | TRBD2 | TRBV5-6 | NA | TRBJ2-1
CASSQDSGRAYNEQFF | TGCGCCAGCAGCCAAGATAGCGGCAGAGCCTACAATGAGCAGTTCTTC | NA | TRBV4-1 | once | TRBJ2-1
CASSGDIQETQYF | TGTGCCAGCAGTGGGGACATCCAAGAGACCCAGTACTTC | NA | TRBV25-1 | NA | TRBJ2-5
CASSEWTGGNNEKLFF | TGTGCCAGCAGTGAATGGACAGGGGGGAATAATGAAAAACTGTTTTTT | TRBD1 | TRBV6-1 | NA | TRBJ1-4